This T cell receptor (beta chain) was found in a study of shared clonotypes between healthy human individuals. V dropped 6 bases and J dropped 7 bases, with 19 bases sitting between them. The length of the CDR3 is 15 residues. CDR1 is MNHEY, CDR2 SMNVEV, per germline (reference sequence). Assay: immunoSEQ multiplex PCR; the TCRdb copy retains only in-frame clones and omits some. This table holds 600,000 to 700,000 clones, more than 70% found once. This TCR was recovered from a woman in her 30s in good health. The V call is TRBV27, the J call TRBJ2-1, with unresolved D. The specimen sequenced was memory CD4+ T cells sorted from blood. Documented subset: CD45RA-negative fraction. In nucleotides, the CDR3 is TGTGCCAGCAGACCCGCAAGGGATAATCAGAATGAGCAGTTCTTC. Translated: CASRPARDNQNEQFF.